These 32 T cell receptor beta chains were sequenced from one sample in a study of blood T cell repertoires in COVID-19. The assay was immunoSEQ multiplex PCR, and TCRdb's table has in-frame clones only and misses some. The sample holds about 360,000 clones, 65% to 90% seen once. Material: peripheral blood. The receptors shown here come from a woman in her sixties or seventies with COVID-19, enrolled during active disease.

The rearrangement joins TRBV12-3 or TRBV12-4 to TRBJ1-1; 9 nucleotides align to TRBD1. V dropped 6 bases and J dropped 8; count of bases not matched to a gene: 4. The CDR3 has 12 residues. CDR3 loop: CASRGTGGEAFF. CDR3 bases: TGTGCCAGCAGGGGTACAGGGGGCGAAGCTTTCTTT.

This clone came up once. The chain has TRBV27 and TRBJ1-5; D is possibly TRBD1 (6 bases). The CDR3 consists of 14 residues. V lost 7 bases to trimming and J lost 2 bases, with 12 bases between them. CDR1 is MNHEY and CDR2 is SMNVEV in the germline V gene (reference sequence). CDR3 bases: TGTGCCAGCAACATAGGGGGAGGCAATCAGCCCCAGCATTTT. Its translation is CASNIGGGNQPQHF.

J is TRBJ1-2 and V is TRBV13; the match to TRBD1 covers 8 bases. The CDR3 extends over 13 amino acids. J gave up 8 bases and V 0 bases, and 2 bases lay outside the gene matches. Germline CDR1 and CDR2: PRHDT and FYEKMQ (reference sequence). This chain's CDR3 is CASSLGQGEGYTF. In nucleotides, the CDR3 is TGTGCCAGCAGCTTAGGACAGGGGGAGGGCTACACCTTC.

This sequence joins TRBV9 and TRBJ2-3; D may be TRBD1 (6 bases). This CDR3 is 16 amino acids long. V was cut by 4 bases and J by 3 bases, with 18 bases left in between. Germline lookup yields CDR1 SGDLS and CDR2 YYNGEE. The CDR3 reads CASSPGQGIGTDTQYF. The CDR3 DNA reads TGTGCCAGCAGCCCAGGGCAGGGGATCGGGACAGATACGCAGTATTTT. The whole variable domain, remainder taken from reference TRBV9 and TRBJ2-3, is DSGVTQTPKHLITATGQRVTLRCSPRSGDLSVYWYQQSLDQGLQFLIQYYNGEERAKGNILERFSAQQFPDLHSELNLSSLELGDSALYFCASSPGQGIGTDTQYFGPGTRLTVL.

This chain joins TRBV3-1 (or the pseudogene TRBV3-2) and TRBJ2-5; 9 bases map to TRBD2. Trimming at V came to 1 base and at J to 2 bases, leaving 5 bases not matched to a gene. The length of the CDR3 is 16 residues. Germline CDR1 and CDR2: LGHDT and YNNKEL (reference sequence). Here the CDR3 reads CASSQGMTSGQETQYF. The CDR3 DNA is TGTGCCAGCAGCCAAGGAATGACTAGCGGACAAGAGACCCAGTACTTC.

The rearrangement uses TRBV9 and TRBJ2-2; TRBD2 aligns across 10 bases. The CDR3 sequence is 18 residues long. Per the germline V gene, CDR1 is SGDLS and CDR2 is YYNGEE. V trimming: 0 bases; J trimming: 3 bases; junction bases outside the gene matches: 8. The CDR3 here is CASSVAYRLAGDTGELFF. The DNA for the CDR3 is TGTGCCAGCAGCGTAGCTTACCGGCTAGCGGGGGACACCGGGGAGCTGTTTTTT.

The chain is built from TRBV4-3 and TRBJ1-1; 9 positions agree with TRBD1. The V gene's germline CDR1 is LGHNA and CDR2 YSLEER. The ends lost 8 bases at V and 4 bases at J; junction bases unmatched: 8. This CDR3 has 14 amino acids. Here the CDR3 reads CASAPDRGTTEAFF. CDR3 bases: TGCGCCAGCGCCCCTGACAGGGGGACCACTGAAGCTTTCTTT.

The chain combines TRBV6-5 with TRBJ1-2; D is undetermined. Germline V gene lookup returns CDR1 MNHEY and CDR2 SVGAGI. V lost 0 bases to trimming and J lost 6 bases, with 11 bases between them. CDR3 length: 14 amino acids. Written as DNA, the CDR3 is TGTGCCAGCAGTTACTCGAGCCCAACGCATGGCTACACCTTC. Translation: CASSYSSPTHGYTF.

The chain carries TRBV29-1 and TRBJ2-1; a weak D match, TRBD1 (6 bases). Trimming stripped 3 bases from V and 6 bases from J, with 12 bases between. Germline V gives CDR1 SQVTM, CDR2 ANQGSEA. This CDR3 has 13 amino acids. DNA for the CDR3: TGCAGCGTTGATAGGGGGAAGCGCAATGAGCAGTTCTTC. Translation gives CSVDRGKRNEQFF.

The chain couples TRBV9 to TRBJ1-2; D perhaps matches TRBD1 (5 bases). Trimming left V 0 bases short and J 6 bases short, with 9 bases between. Germline CDR1 is SGDLS and CDR2 is YYNGEE. This CDR3 has 13 residues. Here the CDR3 DNA reads TGTGCCAGCAGCGTAGCAGGGTTGGATGGCTACACCTTC. The encoded protein is CASSVAGLDGYTF. Looking up the rest from reference TRBV9 and TRBJ1-2 gives the full variable domain: DSGVTQTPKHLITATGQRVTLRCSPRSGDLSVYWYQQSLDQGLQFLIQYYNGEERAKGNILERFSAQQFPDLHSELNLSSLELGDSALYFCASSVAGLDGYTFGSGTRLTVV.

This chain connects TRBV7-2 to TRBJ1-1; a possible D gene is TRBD1 (5 bases). Trimming pared 2 bases from V and 5 bases from J, leaving 12 bases between. The CDR3 has 14 residues. Germline loops: CDR1 SGHTA, CDR2 FQGNSA. CDR3 DNA: TGTGCCAGCAGCTTATCGGGGGGAAGGACTGAAGCTTTCTTT. It codes for CASSLSGGRTEAFF.

The table lists this clone with a few counts. This chain links TRBV4-3 with TRBJ1-2; D unclear. Looked up from germline, CDR1 is LGHNA and CDR2 is YSLEER. Trimming pared 0 bases from V and 5 bases from J, leaving 19 bases between. This CDR3 is built from 17 residues. CDR3 in amino acids: CASSQDVRGWLSYGYTF. CDR3 in DNA: TGCGCCAGCAGCCAAGACGTCCGCGGCTGGCTATCATATGGCTACACCTTC.

V usage is TRBV5-6 and J usage is TRBJ1-4; 7 positions agree with TRBD1. The CDR3 runs to 14 residues. Germline V lookup: CDR1 SGHDT, CDR2 YYEEEE. With V trimmed by 0 bases and J by 8 bases, 4 bases remained unmatched. As DNA, the CDR3 is TGTGCCAGCAGCTTGGGACAGGGCCTAGAAAAACTGTTTTTT. Translating it yields CASSLGQGLEKLFF.

The chain has TRBV29-1 and TRBJ2-6; 8 bases match TRBD1. Trimming at V came to 6 bases and at J to 4 bases, leaving 2 bases not matched to a gene. This CDR3 spans 13 amino acids. Germline V gene data show CDR1 as SQVTM and CDR2 as ANQGSEA. Here the CDR3 DNA reads TGCAGCGTGACAGGGGTGGGGGCCAACGTCCTGACTTTC. Protein sequence: CSVTGVGANVLTF.

The gene calls are TRBV11-2 and TRBJ2-2, with unresolved D. In germline, CDR1 is SGHAT, CDR2 FQNNGV. This CDR3 has 12 residues. Trimming stripped 2 bases from V and 6 bases from J, with 4 bases between. This chain's CDR3 is CASSLIAGELFF. The DNA for the CDR3 is TGTGCCAGCAGCTTAATAGCCGGGGAGCTGTTTTTT.

This clone was detected once. The rearrangement joins TRBV18 to TRBJ2-7; 7 nucleotides agree with TRBD2. This CDR3 is 14 amino acids long. The J segment lost 5 bases and the V segment lost 6 bases, leaving 10 bases of the junction unmatched. Germline CDR1 KGHSH, CDR2 LQKENI. CDR3 loop: CASSGGTLRNEQYF. The CDR3 DNA reads TGTGCCAGCTCCGGGGGGACCCTACGTAACGAGCAGTACTTC.

The rearrangement links TRBV30 to TRBJ1-1; D remains ambiguous. Germline V gene lookup returns CDR1 GTSNPN and CDR2 SVGIG (reference sequence). The CDR3 has 13 residues. Trimming left V 0 bases short and J 3 bases short, with 8 bases between. This chain's CDR3 is CAWSVGTDTEAFF. CDR3 coding DNA: TGTGCCTGGAGTGTAGGTACAGACACTGAAGCTTTCTTT.

The chain employs TRBV3-1 (or the pseudogene TRBV3-2) and TRBJ2-5, with 8 bases fitting TRBD2. The CDR3 is 14 residues long. The germline V gene encodes CDR1 LGHDT and CDR2 YNNKEL (reference sequence). Losses at the gene ends were 4 bases for V and 7 bases for J; bases not matched to a gene: 8. The DNA for the CDR3 is TGTGCCAGCAGCCCTTCGGGGGGGCCGGGGACCCAGTACTTC. It encodes CASSPSGGPGTQYF.

The chain links TRBV21-1 to TRBJ1-6. TRBV21-1 is labeled a pseudogene. The CDR3 has 16 amino acids. The CDR3 DNA follows: TGTGCCAGCAGCAACGATTGGGACGGGACTAAGGGGCCCCTCCACTTT. Amino acid sequence: CASSNDWDGTKGPLHF.

The V gene is TRBV12-3 or TRBV12-4, the J gene TRBJ1-1; 7 bases match TRBD1. V gave up 6 bases and J gave up 1 base; unmatched junction bases: 2. This CDR3 spans 13 amino acids. As DNA, the CDR3 is TGTGCCAGCAGCCGACAGGGGAACACTGAAGCTTTCTTT. Amino acid sequence: CASSRQGNTEAFF.

Of note for this clone: Different DNA sequences within this sample yield the same CDR3. CDR3 sequence: CASSPGLAGGQETQYF. The CDR3 coding sequence is TGTGCCAGCAGCCCTGGACTAGCGGGGGGGCAAGAGACCCAGTACTTC. This chain connects TRBV7-3 to TRBJ2-5; 15 nucleotides align to TRBD2. CDR1 and CDR2 (germline): SGHTA, FQGTGA. V shed 5 bases and J 2 bases; nucleotides not matched to a gene: 3. The CDR3 runs to 16 residues.

This chain uses TRBV9 with TRBJ2-2; TRBD2 agrees at 11 bases. With V trimmed by 0 bases and J by 4 bases, 11 bases remained unmatched. Germline lookup yields CDR1 SGDLS and CDR2 YYNGEE. CDR3 size: 19 residues. CDR3 DNA sequence: TGTGCCAGCAGCGTAGGACTAGCGGGGCGAGGGGCCGGCACCGGGGAGCTGTTTTTT. Translating gives CASSVGLAGRGAGTGELFF. The full variable domain, rest sourced from reference TRBV9 and TRBJ2-2, is DSGVTQTPKHLITATGQRVTLRCSPRSGDLSVYWYQQSLDQGLQFLIQYYNGEERAKGNILERFSAQQFPDLHSELNLSSLELGDSALYFCASSVGLAGRGAGTGELFFGEGSRLTVL.

This chain links TRBV19 with TRBJ1-4; perhaps TRBD1 as D (6 bases). V shed 7 bases and J shed 14 bases, with 17 bases lying between them. CDR1 and CDR2 from the germline V gene are LNHDA and SQIVND (reference sequence). The CDR3 is 12 residues long. This chain's CDR3 is CASKQGVSGLFF. For the CDR3, the DNA is TGTGCCAGTAAACAGGGCGTCTCAGGTCTGTTTTTT. Full variable domain (outside the CDR3, taken from reference TRBV19 and TRBJ1-4): DGGITQSPKYLFRKEGQNVTLSCEQNLNHDAMYWYRQDPGQGLRLIYYSQIVNDFQKGDIAEGYSVSREKKESFPLTVTSAQKNPTAFYLCASKQGVSGLFFGSGTQLSVL.

The CDR3 DNA follows: TGTGCCAGCAGCAAGACAGGGGGCGAGTATGGCTACACCTTC. Encoded protein: CASSKTGGEYGYTF. The chain couples TRBV5-6 to TRBJ1-2; 10 nucleotides match TRBD1. The CDR3 sequence is 14 residues long. The ends lost 4 bases at V and 5 bases at J; junction bases unmatched: 5. Germline assignment: CDR1 SGHDT and CDR2 YYEEEE.

This chain uses TRBV2 with TRBJ1-1, with 7 bases fitting TRBD1. Germline V lookup: CDR1 SNHLY, CDR2 FYNNEI. The ends lost 2 bases at V and 2 bases at J; junction bases unmatched: 14. CDR3 length: 18 residues. This CDR3 is CASSETADRVRGNTEAFF. For the CDR3, the DNA is TGTGCCAGCAGTGAAACCGCCGACAGGGTGAGAGGAAACACTGAAGCTTTCTTT.

The gene calls are TRBV5-1 and TRBJ2-5; 8 nucleotides line up with TRBD1. Germline V gene data show CDR1 as SGHRS and CDR2 as YFSETQ. The CDR3 has 13 amino acids. V lost 5 bases, J lost 5 bases, and 5 bases stayed unmatched. CDR3 sequence (DNA): TGCGCCAGCAGTTTTAACAGGGGGGAGACCCAGTACTTC. This sequence encodes CASSFNRGETQYF.

The CDR3 region is CASSLVDGELFF. The CDR3, as DNA: TGTGCCAGCAGCCTAGTGGATGGGGAGCTGTTTTTT. The chain is built from TRBV5-4 and TRBJ2-2; D is ambiguous. The ends were cut back, 4 bases at V and 8 bases at J, with 9 bases in the middle. The germline CDR1 and CDR2 sequences are SGHNT and YYREEE (reference sequence). The CDR3 contains 12 residues.

The rearrangement links TRBV29-1 to TRBJ1-2, with D unclear. Germline lookup yields CDR1 SQVTM and CDR2 ANQGSEA. Trimming left V 4 bases short and J 4 bases short, with 10 bases between. The length of the CDR3 is 12 residues. The CDR3 here is CSVGESGYGYTF. CDR3 nucleotide sequence: TGCAGCGTTGGGGAGAGCGGCTATGGCTACACCTTC.

This chain uses TRBV5-1 with TRBJ2-3; 10 nucleotides line up with TRBD2. Per germline, CDR1 SGHRS and CDR2 YFSETQ. V shed 2 bases, J shed 4 bases, and the junction held 7 bases outside the gene matches. The CDR3 loop spans 16 amino acids. The DNA of the CDR3 is TGCGCCAGCAGCTTTTCAACTAGCGGGGAGGCAGATACGCAGTATTTT. Its translation is CASSFSTSGEADTQYF.

The CDR3 DNA reads TGTGCCAGCAGCTCGCCATGGGCTAGCGGGGGTGTTCAAGAGACCCAGTACTTC. Its protein is CASSSPWASGGVQETQYF. This chain joins TRBV7-6 and TRBJ2-5; TRBD2 aligns across 10 bases. The CDR3 is 18 amino acids. V was pared by 4 bases and J by 2 bases, with 13 bases of the junction left unmatched. Germline lookup yields CDR1 SGHVS and CDR2 FNYEAQ.

The rearrangement uses TRBV10-1 and TRBJ1-1, with a weak D call TRBD1 (6 bases). Trimming removed 0 bases from V and 4 bases from J, with 9 bases in between. Per the germline V gene, CDR1 is WNHNN and CDR2 is SYGVQD (reference sequence). This CDR3 region has 14 residues. The CDR3 DNA reads TGCGCCAGCAGTGAGTCCGTGGGGGCCACTGAAGCTTTCTTT. This sequence encodes CASSESVGATEAFF.

The chain uses TRBV7-9 and TRBJ2-2; D is perhaps TRBD2 (5 bases). The V and J ends lost 5 bases and 7 bases respectively, with 11 bases between them. The CDR3 covers 13 residues. Per germline, CDR1 SEHNR and CDR2 FQNEAQ (reference sequence). This CDR3 is CASSISSFGELFF. DNA for the CDR3: TGTGCCAGCAGCATATCTAGCTTCGGGGAGCTGTTTTTT.